The 28 T cell receptor beta chains below all came from one sample that was sequenced in a study of glioma-infiltrating T cells after dendritic cell vaccination (dated by TCRdb to 2016 to 2017). The meaning of the sample's time point label: after dendritic cell vaccination, including at tumor progression/relapse. Library creation used the immunoSEQ multiplex PCR assay. This is the immuneACCESS table as TCRdb keeps it, with only in-frame sequences that have V and J called. A part of the clones is gone; compared with another copy, unresolved V genes explain less than half, and the rest is unexplained. In all, the sample holds 85,000 or so clones, and approximately 81% of those were seen once. The ten largest make up 8.5% of the sample. The specimen comprised blood, sampled after dendritic cell vaccination. Receptor source: a human donor with glioblastoma.

The table lists this clone with a count of one. The chain combines TRBV5-4 with TRBJ1-3, with unresolved D. With 2 bases removed from V and 8 bases from J, the gap between germline ends came to 17 bases. The CDR3 extends over 15 amino acids. CDR1 and CDR2 from the germline V gene are SGHNT and YYREEE (reference sequence). Here the CDR3 reads CASSLNKAREDTIYF. CDR3 DNA: TGTGCCAGCAGCTTAAACAAGGCGAGGGAAGACACCATATATTTT.

This clone was seen more than once but under ten times. The CDR3 reads CASTDPGNYGYTF. The DNA of the CDR3 is TGTGCCAGCACCGACCCAGGGAACTATGGCTACACCTTC. The chain carries TRBV28 and TRBJ1-2; TRBD1 is a possible D gene (5 bases). This CDR3 has 13 residues. From germline, CDR1 is MDHEN and CDR2 SYDVKM. Trimming removed 7 bases at V and 2 bases at J, with 11 bases between.

This rearrangement joins TRBV7-9 to TRBJ1-5, with D tentatively TRBD1 (5 bases). Germline V gene lookup returns CDR1 SEHNR and CDR2 FQNEAQ (reference sequence). V lost 5 bases, J lost 2 bases, and 16 bases lay in between. The CDR3 is 16 residues long. The CDR3 sequence is CASSPWTGGRNQPQHF. In DNA, the CDR3 is TGTGCCAGCAGCCCCTGGACCGGGGGACGCAATCAGCCCCAGCATTTT.

The V call is TRBV6-1, the J call TRBJ2-6; D is ambiguous. V lost 7 bases and J lost 3, with 7 bases in between. This CDR3 is built from 13 residues. Germline V gene sequence: CDR1 MNHNS, CDR2 SASEGT. For the CDR3, the DNA is TGTGCCAGCACCGTCGGTGGGGCCAACGTCCTGACTTTC. It encodes CASTVGGANVLTF.

This rearrangement joins TRBV7-2 to TRBJ2-1; D gene uncertain. V lost 0 bases and J lost 5, with 2 bases in between. Per the germline V gene, CDR1 is SGHTA and CDR2 is FQGNSA. The CDR3 is 12 residues long. CDR3 loop: CASSLANNEQFF. CDR3 DNA: TGTGCCAGCAGCTTAGCTAACAATGAGCAGTTCTTC. The whole variable domain, filled in from reference TRBV7-2 and TRBJ2-1, reads GAGVSQSPSNKVTEKGKDVELRCDPISGHTALYWYRQSLGQGLEFLIYFQGNSAPDKSGLPSDRFSAERTGGSVSTLTIQRTQQEDSAVYLCASSLANNEQFFGPGTRLTVL.

The gene calls are TRBV29-1 and TRBJ1-1; the D is unclear. The V and J ends lost 2 bases and 2 bases respectively, with 9 bases between them. The CDR3 has 13 amino acids. Germline-derived CDR1 and CDR2 are SQVTM and ANQGSEA. The chain's CDR3 is CSVEFGQNTEAFF. CDR3 nucleotide sequence: TGCAGCGTTGAATTCGGTCAAAACACTGAAGCTTTCTTT.

This chain links TRBV27 with TRBJ2-1, with 9 bases lining up with TRBD2. This CDR3 region has 15 residues. The germline V gene encodes CDR1 MNHEY and CDR2 SMNVEV (reference sequence). J gave up 8 bases and V 7 bases, and 12 bases lay outside the gene matches. The CDR3 loop reads CASTNRREGVDEQFF. Here the CDR3 DNA reads TGTGCCAGCACCAATCGGCGGGAGGGAGTCGATGAGCAGTTCTTC.

This clone was detected a few times. The chain has TRBV7-8 and TRBJ1-4; D is unresolved. This CDR3 has 15 amino acids. The germline gives CDR1 SGHVS, CDR2 FQNEAQ. V dropped 5 bases and J dropped 4 bases, with 14 bases sitting between them. The CDR3 DNA reads as TGTGCCAGCAGCCCCCCCCGGGCGGGTAATGAAAAACTGTTTTTT. Protein product: CASSPPRAGNEKLFF.

The V call is TRBV6-6, the J call TRBJ1-2, with a possible D match to TRBD1 (5 bases). Trimming removed 2 bases from V and 4 bases from J, with 11 bases in between. The CDR3 has 14 residues. Germline CDR1 MNHNY, CDR2 SVGAGI (reference sequence). CDR3 in DNA: TGTGCCAGCAGTTACCAGCAGGGTACCTATGGCTACACCTTC. Its translation: CASSYQQGTYGYTF.

This sequence joins TRBV7-9 and TRBJ1-1, with 10 bases matching TRBD1. This CDR3 region has 14 residues. CDR1 is SEHNR and CDR2 is FQNEAQ in the germline V gene (reference sequence). V gave up 5 bases and J gave up 3 bases; unmatched junction bases: 3. The CDR3 coding sequence is TGTGCCAGCAGCCACGGACAGGGGGACACTGAAGCTTTCTTT. It yields the protein CASSHGQGDTEAFF. The complete variable domain, with remaining parts taken from reference TRBV7-9 and TRBJ1-1, reads DTGVSQNPRHKITKRGQNVTFRCDPISEHNRLYWYRQTLGQGPEFLTYFQNEAQLEKSRLLSDRFSAERPKGSFSTLEIQRTEQGDSAMYLCASSHGQGDTEAFFGQGTRLTVV.

V is TRBV5-1 and J is TRBJ2-3; D is ambiguous. V lost 0 bases, J lost 0 bases, and 8 bases lay in between. This CDR3 has 15 residues. Germline lookup yields CDR1 SGHRS and CDR2 YFSETQ. In DNA, the CDR3 is TGCGCCAGCAGCTTGGCCTGGAGTAGCACAGATACGCAGTATTTT. Translation gives CASSLAWSSTDTQYF.

V and J are TRBV2 and TRBJ2-3; D call uncertain. Trimming shortened V by 4 bases and J by 6 bases, and 14 bases separated the two germline ends. The CDR3 is 14 residues long. In germline, CDR1 is SNHLY, CDR2 FYNNEI. CDR3 coding DNA: TGTGCCAGCAGTGTCATGCGGCACCCCGATACGCAGTATTTT. Amino acids: CASSVMRHPDTQYF.

This clone was seen a few times. The rearrangement links TRBV18 to TRBJ1-2, with 8 bases matching TRBD1. V shed 3 bases and J 1 base; nucleotides not matched to a gene: 7. This CDR3 is 16 amino acids long. Germline V gene lookup returns CDR1 KGHSH and CDR2 LQKENI. CDR3 sequence: CASSPQGTGYNYGYTF. The CDR3 DNA reads as TGTGCCAGCTCACCTCAAGGGACAGGCTATAACTATGGCTACACCTTC.

The sample holds one count of this clone. The V and J genes are TRBV5-4 and TRBJ2-1, with D unresolved. V lost 0 bases, J lost 7 bases, and 8 bases lay in between. Per germline, CDR1 SGHNT and CDR2 YYREEE (reference sequence). This CDR3 is 13 amino acids long. The DNA for the CDR3 is TGTGCCAGCAGCTTGGACTTTGCAAATGAGCAGTTCTTC. This codes for CASSLDFANEQFF.

V and J are TRBV18 and TRBJ2-7, with 9 bases that match TRBD1. This CDR3 contains 14 residues. Germline-derived CDR1 and CDR2 are KGHSH and LQKENI. The trim removed 2 bases at V and 4 bases at J, leaving 3 bases unmatched. The CDR3 loop is CASSPGTGKYEQYF. For the CDR3, the DNA is TGTGCCAGCTCACCAGGGACAGGGAAATACGAGCAGTACTTC.

The chain uses TRBV27 and TRBJ2-6; 11 bases map to TRBD2. The junction had 7 bases not matched to a gene; V was cut back by 9 bases and J by 0 bases. The CDR3 contains 17 residues. Germline CDR1 is MNHEY and CDR2 is SMNVEV (reference sequence). In DNA form, the CDR3 reads TGTGCCAGTCATTTAGCGGGAGGGGCCTCTGGGGCCAACGTCCTGACTTTC. This gives the protein CASHLAGGASGANVLTF.

The chain combines TRBV9 with TRBJ2-3, with D possibly being TRBD2 (5 bases). This CDR3 has 16 amino acids. The germline CDR1 and CDR2 sequences are SGDLS and YYNGEE. The ends were cut back, 2 bases at V and 6 bases at J, with 19 bases in the middle. CDR3 sequence (DNA): TGTGCCAGCAGCGTTAGCGAAAGAACCCCCCTCGATACGCAGTATTTT. As protein: CASSVSERTPLDTQYF.

This chain joins TRBV5-1 and TRBJ1-4, with 12 bases lining up with TRBD1. The CDR3 sequence is 19 residues long. Germline V gene data show CDR1 as SGHRS and CDR2 as YFSETQ. V was pared by 4 bases and J by 5 bases, with 15 bases of the junction left unmatched. The CDR3 DNA is TGCGCCAGCAGCCCCAAGGGAGGGACAGGGGGCTCGGGGAATGAAAAACTGTTTTTT. It codes for CASSPKGGTGGSGNEKLFF.

The genes are TRBV6-6 and TRBJ1-1; D may be TRBD1 (6 bases). This CDR3 is 15 amino acids long. The V and J ends lost 0 bases and 2 bases respectively, with 10 bases between them. The V gene's germline CDR1 is MNHNY and CDR2 SVGAGI (reference sequence). CDR3 loop: CASSYSLDRNTEAFF. The DNA for the CDR3 is TGTGCCAGCAGTTACTCTTTGGACAGAAACACTGAAGCTTTCTTT.

CDR3 in amino acids: CASRRIAGVVDTQYF. In DNA form, the CDR3 reads TGTGCCAGCAGAAGAATAGCGGGAGTCGTGGATACGCAGTATTTT. The gene calls are TRBV7-2 and TRBJ2-3, with 9 bases aligning to TRBD2. With V trimmed by 6 bases and J by 6 bases, 10 bases remained unmatched. The CDR3 extends over 15 amino acids. Germline assignment: CDR1 SGHTA and CDR2 FQGNSA. The full variable domain, completed using reference TRBV7-2 and TRBJ2-3, is GAGVSQSPSNKVTEKGKDVELRCDPISGHTALYWYRQSLGQGLEFLIYFQGNSAPDKSGLPSDRFSAERTGGSVSTLTIQRTQQEDSAVYLCASRRIAGVVDTQYFGPGTRLTVL.

The genes are TRBV7-6 and TRBJ1-3; TRBD1 matches at 7 bases. The V gene's germline CDR1 is SGHVS and CDR2 FNYEAQ. Losses at the gene ends were 1 base for V and 5 bases for J; bases not matched to a gene: 11. The CDR3 is 17 residues long. This CDR3 reads CASSLGAGTEKRNTIYF. In DNA, the CDR3 is TGTGCCAGCAGCTTAGGGGCCGGGACAGAAAAGAGAAACACCATATATTTT. Full variable domain (rest looked up from reference TRBV7-6 and TRBJ1-3): GAGVSQSPRYKVTKRGQDVALRCDPISGHVSLYWYRQALGQGPEFLTYFNYEAQQDKSGLPNDRFSAERPEGSISTLTIQRTEQRDSAMYRCASSLGAGTEKRNTIYFGEGSWLTVV.

This chain connects TRBV7-2 to TRBJ2-1; 8 bases align to TRBD2. The length of the CDR3 is 16 residues. Germline loops: CDR1 SGHTA, CDR2 FQGNSA. V dropped 3 bases and J dropped 4; count of bases not matched to a gene: 8. CDR3 nucleotide sequence: TGTGCCAGCAGCTTGTTGAGCGGGAGTGGGTACAATGAGCAGTTCTTC. Protein product: CASSLLSGSGYNEQFF. Supplemented by reference TRBV7-2 and TRBJ2-1, the full variable domain reads GAGVSQSPSNKVTEKGKDVELRCDPISGHTALYWYRQSLGQGLEFLIYFQGNSAPDKSGLPSDRFSAERTGGSVSTLTIQRTQQEDSAVYLCASSLLSGSGYNEQFFGPGTRLTVL.

This clone was observed once. The CDR3 sequence: CASSIRAGDSNQPQHF. In DNA, the CDR3 is TGTGCCAGTAGTATAAGGGCAGGGGATAGCAATCAGCCCCAGCATTTT. The J gene is TRBJ1-5, the V gene TRBV19; D is possibly TRBD1 (6 bases). CDR1 and CDR2 from the germline V gene are LNHDA and SQIVND (reference sequence). The CDR3 has 16 amino acids. The V end was cut by 2 bases, the J end by 0 bases, with 11 bases between.

The V gene is TRBV18, the J gene TRBJ2-1, with 13 bases matching TRBD2. The CDR3 is 15 amino acids. V was clipped by 3 bases and J by 5 bases; unmatched bases: 1. The V gene's germline CDR1 is KGHSH and CDR2 LQKENI. The CDR3 coding sequence is TGTGCCAGCTCACCGGGGACTAGCGGGGACAATGAGCAGTTCTTC. This sequence encodes CASSPGTSGDNEQFF.

The gene calls are TRBV19 and TRBJ1-6; 9 bases line up with TRBD1. This CDR3 comprises 14 residues. Germline assignment: CDR1 LNHDA and CDR2 SQIVND (reference sequence). Trimming took 6 bases from V and 8 from J; bases not matched to a gene: 5. CDR3 loop: CASRPGQGYSPLHF. In DNA form, the CDR3 reads TGTGCCAGTAGGCCGGGACAGGGCTATTCACCCCTCCACTTT.

The chain combines TRBV4-1 with TRBJ2-5; TRBD1 matches 8 bases. There are 16 residues in the CDR3. Germline CDR1 is MGHRA and CDR2 is YSYEKL. Trimming removed 0 bases from V and 7 bases from J; junction bases left unmatched: 10. This chain's CDR3 is CASSQDLSQGVATQYF. In nucleotides, the CDR3 is TGCGCCAGCAGCCAAGATCTTTCACAGGGGGTGGCGACCCAGTACTTC.

The chain carries TRBV2 and TRBJ2-5, with 8 bases aligning to TRBD1. CDR3 length: 14 amino acids. Germline V lookup: CDR1 SNHLY, CDR2 FYNNEI. After removal of 6 bases from V and 5 bases from J, the junction contained 8 bases not matched to a gene. CDR3 sequence (DNA): TGTGCCAGCAGGGGCTGGACAGGGTGGGAGACCCAGTACTTC. Its translation: CASRGWTGWETQYF.

The rearrangement links TRBV30 to TRBJ2-4; D not certain. Germline assignment: CDR1 GTSNPN and CDR2 SVGIG (reference sequence). CDR3 length equals 14 residues. V was trimmed by 2 bases and J by 4 bases, leaving 12 bases between them. The CDR3 nucleotides are TGTGCCTGGAGTATGAACCTCGGGAAAAACATTCAGTACTTC. Residues: CAWSMNLGKNIQYF. Complete variable domain (other parts from reference TRBV30 and TRBJ2-4): SQTIHQWPATLVQPVGSPLSLECTVEGTSNPNLYWYRQAAGRGLQLLFYSVGIGQISSEVPQNLSASRPQDRQFILSSKKLLLSDSGFYLCAWSMNLGKNIQYFGAGTRLSVL.